Below, 3 T cell receptor beta chains from the same sample are listed, as sequenced in a study of cytomegalovirus exposure and HLA in healthy donors. Both 60 Vbeta primers and 13 Jbeta primers went into the PCR. Sequenced by immunoSEQ multiplex PCR; TCRdb stores in-frame clones only, minus some. The sample has about 120,000 clones; about 71% are singletons. Sequencing was done on a sample of PBMCs. Receptors were obtained from a woman aged 45-60 years in good health and CMV-seronegative.

The chain carries TRBV7-2 and TRBJ2-1; D not resolved. The CDR3 sequence is 13 residues long. Per the germline V gene, CDR1 is SGHTA and CDR2 is FQGNSA. The V end lost 5 bases, the J end lost 5 bases, and 10 bases lay between the germline ends. Here the CDR3 reads CASSPNPHNEQFF. CDR3 nucleotide sequence: TGTGCCAGCAGCCCTAATCCACACAATGAGCAGTTCTTC.

V and J are TRBV7-2 and TRBJ2-1, with 7 bases aligning to TRBD2. V lost 8 bases to trimming and J lost 0 bases; unmatched junction nucleotides: 1. In germline, CDR1 is SGHTA, CDR2 FQGNSA. This CDR3 has 13 residues. The CDR3 reads CASRDYSYNEQFF. The DNA of the CDR3 is TGTGCCAGCCGGGACTACTCCTACAATGAGCAGTTCTTC.

Turning to this clone: Relative to the germline gene, one junction end is altered; a read error may explain this. This chain joins TRBV7-9 and TRBJ2-2; 12 nucleotides align to TRBD1. The CDR3 consists of 17 residues. Per the germline V gene, CDR1 is SEHNR and CDR2 is FQNEAQ (reference sequence). The CDR3 loop reads CSSTKMGQGAYTGELFF. The CDR3 DNA reads as TGTTCCAGCACGAAAATGGGACAGGGGGCCTACACCGGGGAGCTGTTTTTT.